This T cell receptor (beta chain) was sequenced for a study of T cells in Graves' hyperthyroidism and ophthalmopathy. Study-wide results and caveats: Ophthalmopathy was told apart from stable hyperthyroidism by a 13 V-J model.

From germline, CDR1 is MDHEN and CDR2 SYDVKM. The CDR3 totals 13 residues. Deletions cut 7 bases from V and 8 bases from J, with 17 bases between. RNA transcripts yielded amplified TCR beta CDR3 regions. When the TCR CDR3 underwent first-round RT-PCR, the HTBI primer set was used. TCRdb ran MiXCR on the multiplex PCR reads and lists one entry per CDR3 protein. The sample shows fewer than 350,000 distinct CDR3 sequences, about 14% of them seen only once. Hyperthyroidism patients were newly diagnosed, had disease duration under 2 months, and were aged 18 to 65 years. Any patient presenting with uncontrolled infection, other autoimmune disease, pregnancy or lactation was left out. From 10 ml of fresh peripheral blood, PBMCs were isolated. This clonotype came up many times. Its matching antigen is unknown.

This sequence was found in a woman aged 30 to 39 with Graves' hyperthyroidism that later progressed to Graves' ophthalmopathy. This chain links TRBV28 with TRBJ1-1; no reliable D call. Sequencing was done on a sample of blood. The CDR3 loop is CASTLWTFREAFF. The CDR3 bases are TGTGCCAGCACCCTCTGGACTTTCAGAGAAGCTTTCTTT.